The sequence of this T cell receptor (beta chain) was determined in a study of blood T cells in healthy people across ages. Findings of the study overall: Getting older went along with TCR beta diversity per million T cells dropping roughly linearly. Compared with aged donors, long-lived donors showed fewer expanded clones, suggesting selection. Donor CMV status, an unknown factor, possibly confounded changes in expanded clonotypes.

Sample-barcoded 5' priming and a J-beta primer mix drove a second PCR of about 6 to 12 cycles. Samples each returned at least 3 million CDR3-containing paired-end reads. TCRdb re-called the 5' RACE reads with MiXCR, one entry per CDR3 protein. In the table there are some 1,800,000 distinct CDR3 sequences, around 40% of which are singletons. As regards this clonotype: Antigen unknown.

This receptor was taken from a human donor in good health. The material sequenced was blood.

The CDR3 loop is CASSVILEQFF. Written as DNA, the CDR3 is TGTGCCAGCAGCGTTATATTAGAGCAGTTCTTC. The chain is built from TRBV28 and TRBJ2-1; no clear D. Trimming stripped 6 bases from V and 10 bases from J, with 10 bases between. The CDR3 covers 11 residues. From germline, CDR1 is MDHEN and CDR2 SYDVKM.